Shown below are 17 T cell receptor beta chains from a single sample sequenced in a study of response to subunit inactivated influenza vaccine. TCRdb reprocessed the RT-PCR reads via MiXCR and lists one record per CDR3 protein. The data hold about 520,000 distinct CDR3 sequences, with roughly 7.6% observed a single time. Sequenced material: PBMCs from blood, taken around 25 months after vaccination. The source is a man in his fifties or sixties who received an inactivated influenza vaccine.

There are many counts of this clonotype. The V and J genes are TRBV11-2 and TRBJ2-7, with D perhaps matching TRBD1 or TRBD2 (6 bases each). CDR3 length equals 16 residues. Germline lookup yields CDR1 SGHAT and CDR2 FQNNGV. Trimming stripped 4 bases from V and 1 base from J, with 17 bases between. CDR3 coding DNA: TGTGCCAGCAGCTCTAGGCGCGGGACACAATCCTACGAGCAGTACTTC. Protein: CASSSRRGTQSYEQYF.

This clonotype was seen more than once but under ten times. The chain employs TRBV25-1 and TRBJ2-7; D is perhaps TRBD2 (6 bases). The CDR3 is 12 amino acids. The germline V gene encodes CDR1 MGHDK and CDR2 SYGVNS. V lost 8 bases and J lost 10, with 18 bases in between. CDR3 in amino acids: CASQYGGDGQYF. CDR3 DNA: TGTGCCAGCCAATATGGAGGGGACGGACAGTACTTC.

In this sample, this clonotype turned up many times. The chain employs TRBV20-1 and TRBJ2-7, with 7 bases fitting TRBD2. J lost 2 bases, V lost 0 bases, and 7 bases had no gene match. The germline gives CDR1 DFQATT, CDR2 SNEGSKA (reference sequence). The CDR3 is made up of 15 amino acids. The CDR3 region has the DNA TGCAGTGCTAGAGATGCGGGGGAAAGTACCTACGAGCAGTACTTC. Protein sequence: CSARDAGESTYEQYF.

This clonotype was seen ten or more times. This chain connects TRBV7-2 to TRBJ1-5, with D unclear. Germline assignment: CDR1 SGHTA and CDR2 FQGNSA. Trimming left V 0 bases short and J 1 base short, with 7 bases between. The length of the CDR3 is 15 residues. CDR3 protein: CASSLAVGSNQPQHF. CDR3 nucleotides: TGTGCCAGCAGCTTAGCCGTAGGGAGCAATCAGCCCCAGCATTTT.

This clonotype was recorded a few times. The J gene is TRBJ2-1, the V gene TRBV6-2 or TRBV6-3; D perhaps matches TRBD1 (7 bases). Per the germline V gene, CDR1 is MNHEY and CDR2 is SVGEGT. Trimming shortened V by 6 bases and J by 5 bases, and 14 bases separated the two germline ends. This CDR3 contains 14 residues. CDR3 nucleotides: TGTGCCAGCAGCTTCAGGGGGGTCAACAATGAGCAGTTCTTC. This gives the protein CASSFRGVNNEQFF.

This clonotype was detected ten times or more. CDR3 region: CASSPQGYTEAFF. Written as DNA, the CDR3 is TGTGCCAGCAGCCCGCAGGGGTACACTGAAGCTTTCTTT. This chain uses TRBV6-1 with TRBJ1-1, with D perhaps matching TRBD1 (6 bases). Trimming cost V 6 bases and J 3 bases, with 11 bases left between them. The germline gives CDR1 MNHNS, CDR2 SASEGT. The CDR3 totals 13 residues.

This clonotype was recorded many times. The chain joins TRBV5-5 to TRBJ1-6; TRBD1 matches at 7 bases. CDR1 and CDR2 (germline): SGHKS, YYEKEE (reference sequence). Germline trimming cut 4 bases from V and 3 bases from J; bases unmatched to any gene: 4. The CDR3 is made up of 15 amino acids. This CDR3 is CASSRGQSYNSPLHF. The CDR3 DNA reads TGTGCCAGCAGCAGGGGACAGAGCTATAATTCACCCCTCCACTTT.

This clonotype was seen a few times. V usage is TRBV10-2 and J usage is TRBJ2-2, with 7 bases identical to TRBD1. The CDR3 consists of 14 residues. Trimming took 2 bases from V and 7 from J; bases not matched to a gene: 4. In germline, CDR1 is WSHSY, CDR2 SAAADI. Written as DNA, the CDR3 is TGCGCCAGCAGTGAGAGGGGGCGCAACGGGGAGCTGTTTTTT. Its translation: CASSERGRNGELFF.

This clonotype showed up just a few times. The gene calls are TRBV25-1 and TRBJ1-4; D call uncertain. Trimming shortened V by 4 bases and J by 3 bases, and 9 bases separated the two germline ends. Germline V lookup: CDR1 MGHDK, CDR2 SYGVNS. The CDR3 loop spans 14 amino acids. CDR3 in amino acids: CASSVLASNEKLFF. In DNA form, the CDR3 reads TGTGCCAGCAGTGTTCTGGCCTCTAATGAAAAACTGTTTTTT.

The chain uses TRBV7-2 and TRBJ2-1, with TRBD2 matching 7 bases. The CDR3 has 14 residues. Germline V CDR1 and CDR2: SGHTA, FQGNSA. The V gene end was trimmed by 5 bases and the J gene end by 7 bases; junction bases not matched to a gene: 8. The CDR3, as DNA: TGTGCCAGCAGCCGTCAAGGGAGGGGTAATGAGCAGTTCTTC. Its translation: CASSRQGRGNEQFF.

In this sample, this clonotype turned up many times. The rearrangement uses TRBV6-5 and TRBJ2-6; 7 nucleotides match TRBD1. The CDR3 runs 18 residues. The junction had 5 bases not matched to a gene; V was cut back by 0 bases and J by 0 bases. The germline V gene encodes CDR1 MNHEY and CDR2 SVGAGI. The CDR3 region is CASSYSWTGNSGANVLTF. Here the CDR3 DNA reads TGTGCCAGCAGTTACTCATGGACAGGCAACTCTGGGGCCAACGTCCTGACTTTC.

This clonotype turned up a few times. V and J are TRBV7-2 and TRBJ2-4; possible D gene TRBD2, 5 bases. The CDR3 contains 11 residues. V was pared by 10 bases and J by 7 bases, with 11 bases between. The germline V gene has CDR1 SGHTA and CDR2 FQGNSA. Here the CDR3 reads CATRTGNIQYF. The CDR3 DNA reads TGTGCCACCCGCACGGGGAACATTCAGTACTTC.

This clonotype was seen ten or more times. V gene TRBV29-1 combines with J gene TRBJ2-1; 11 bases are shared with TRBD2. Germline V lookup: CDR1 SQVTM, CDR2 ANQGSEA. With 1 base clipped from V and 3 bases from J, the junction kept 11 bases outside the gene matches. The CDR3 contains 18 residues. CDR3 residues: CSVEGLAGGTPNYNEQFF. CDR3 coding DNA: TGCAGCGTTGAAGGGCTAGCGGGGGGAACACCCAACTACAATGAGCAGTTCTTC.

This clonotype was counted a few times. The chain couples TRBV20-1 to TRBJ2-1, with D unclear. CDR3 length: 14 residues. Germline CDR1 DFQATT, CDR2 SNEGSKA (reference sequence). V was shortened by 1 base and J by 5 bases, with 12 bases between the two germline ends. The CDR3 DNA reads as TGCAGTGCTAGAGTTACGAGCAATCACAATGAGCAGTTCTTC. Its protein product is CSARVTSNHNEQFF.

This chain uses TRBV3-1 with TRBJ1-4, with a possible D match to TRBD1 (5 bases). V lost 5 bases to trimming and J lost 7 bases, with 17 bases between them. Germline CDR1 LGHDT, CDR2 YNNKEL (reference sequence). The length of the CDR3 is 15 residues. CDR3 region: CASSKRGVGFEKLFF. The CDR3, as DNA: TGTGCCAGCAGCAAGCGGGGGGTCGGTTTTGAAAAACTGTTTTTT.

Details on this clonotype: This sequence may be a read error, since a much larger clone differs from it by one base. The chain couples TRBV11-1 to TRBJ2-1; D ambiguous. The germline V gene encodes CDR1 SGHAT and CDR2 FQDESV (reference sequence). The CDR3 consists of 14 residues. V was clipped by 3 bases and J by 8 bases, with 14 bases between them. The CDR3 protein is CASSFEKFSYEQFF. CDR3 bases: TGTGCCAGCAGCTTTGAGAAGTTCAGCTATGAGCAGTTCTTC.

This clonotype occurred many times. The V call is TRBV7-2, the J call TRBJ1-6; D possibly corresponds to TRBD1 (5 bases). Trimming stripped 2 bases from V and 6 bases from J, with 14 bases between. The germline V gene encodes CDR1 SGHTA and CDR2 FQGNSA. The CDR3 has 16 amino acids. In DNA form, the CDR3 reads TGTGCCAGCAGCTTAAAAGGGGTTAGTGTTAATTCACCCCTCCACTTT. Residues: CASSLKGVSVNSPLHF.